This TCR beta chain comes out of a study of blood T cell repertoires in COVID-19. Study details: Both acute and convalescent COVID-19 samples were obtained from the United States, Italy and Spain. From T cells, B-cell-depleted T cells, or PBMCs came the material, which was cDNA or gDNA.

How the authors handled the data: Amplification of reference gene primers was used by the study to estimate nucleated cell counts. TCRdb's table, derived via immunoSEQ multiplex PCR, lists solely in-frame clones and lacks some. V, J and clone size were drawn from that table, and D and trimming were deduced from the DNA. The sample has 90,000 to 100,000 clones; about two thirds are singletons. This clone has only one observation. The CDR3 is 15 residues long. V lost 0 bases, J lost 2 bases, and 11 bases lay in between. Looked up from germline, CDR1 is MGHRA and CDR2 is YSYEKL. The source of this sequence is a woman aged 60-75 years in a cohort sampled during active or convalescent COVID-19. The chain joins TRBV4-1 to TRBJ2-7, with a possible D match to TRBD1 (6 bases). The sequenced material came from peripheral blood. The CDR3 coding sequence is TGCGCCAGCAGCCAAGATCGCCAGGGGCCCTACGAGCAGTACTTC. Amino acids: CASSQDRQGPYEQYF.